The clone carrying this T cell receptor (beta chain) came up a few times. The junction departs from germline at one end; a sequencing error may be responsible. These data belong to a study of T cells in Graves' hyperthyroidism and ophthalmopathy. Diagnostic decisions used clinical symptoms, serum thyroxine and TRAb, thyroid ultrasound and orbital computed tomography. TCR beta CDR3 regions were amplified from RNA transcripts. The TCR CDR3 was amplified in a first-round RT-PCR using the HTBI primer set. TCRdb redid the calling of the multiplex PCR reads with MiXCR, one entry per CDR3 protein. The sample lists around 300,000 distinct CDR3 sequences; more than 10% were seen once. The source is a woman younger than 45 with Graves' hyperthyroidism that later progressed to Graves' ophthalmopathy. Sequencing input: blood.

The CDR3 region has the DNA TGTGCCAGCACTTTAGAAGCGGGAAACACCATATATTTT. Protein: CASTLEAGNTIYF. The chain joins TRBV28 to TRBJ1-3; D not certain. The V gene's germline CDR1 is MDHEN and CDR2 SYDVKM. This CDR3 spans 13 amino acids.